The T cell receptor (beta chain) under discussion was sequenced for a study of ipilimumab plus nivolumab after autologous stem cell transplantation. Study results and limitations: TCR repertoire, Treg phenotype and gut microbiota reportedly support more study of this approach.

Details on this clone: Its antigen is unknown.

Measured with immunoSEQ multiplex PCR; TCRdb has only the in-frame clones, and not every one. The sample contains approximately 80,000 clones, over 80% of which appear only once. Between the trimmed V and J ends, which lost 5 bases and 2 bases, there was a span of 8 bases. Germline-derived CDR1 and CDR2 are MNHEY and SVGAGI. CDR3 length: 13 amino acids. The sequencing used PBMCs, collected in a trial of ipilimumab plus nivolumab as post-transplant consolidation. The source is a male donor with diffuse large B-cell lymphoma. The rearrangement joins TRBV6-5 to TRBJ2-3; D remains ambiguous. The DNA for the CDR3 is TGTGCCAGCAGTCCTTCGAACACAGATACGCAGTATTTT. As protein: CASSPSNTDTQYF.